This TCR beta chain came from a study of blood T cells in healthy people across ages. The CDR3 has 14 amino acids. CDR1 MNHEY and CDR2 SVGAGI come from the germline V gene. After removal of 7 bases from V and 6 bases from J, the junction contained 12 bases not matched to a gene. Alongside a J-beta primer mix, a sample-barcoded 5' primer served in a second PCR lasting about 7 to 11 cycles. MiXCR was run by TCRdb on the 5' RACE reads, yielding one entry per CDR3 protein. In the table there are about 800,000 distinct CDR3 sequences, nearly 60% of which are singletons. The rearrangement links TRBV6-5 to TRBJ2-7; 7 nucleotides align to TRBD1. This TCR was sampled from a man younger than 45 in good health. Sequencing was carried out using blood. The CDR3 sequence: CASTATGRVREQYF. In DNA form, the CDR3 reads TGTGCCAGCACAGCGACAGGGCGAGTCCGCGAGCAGTACTTC.